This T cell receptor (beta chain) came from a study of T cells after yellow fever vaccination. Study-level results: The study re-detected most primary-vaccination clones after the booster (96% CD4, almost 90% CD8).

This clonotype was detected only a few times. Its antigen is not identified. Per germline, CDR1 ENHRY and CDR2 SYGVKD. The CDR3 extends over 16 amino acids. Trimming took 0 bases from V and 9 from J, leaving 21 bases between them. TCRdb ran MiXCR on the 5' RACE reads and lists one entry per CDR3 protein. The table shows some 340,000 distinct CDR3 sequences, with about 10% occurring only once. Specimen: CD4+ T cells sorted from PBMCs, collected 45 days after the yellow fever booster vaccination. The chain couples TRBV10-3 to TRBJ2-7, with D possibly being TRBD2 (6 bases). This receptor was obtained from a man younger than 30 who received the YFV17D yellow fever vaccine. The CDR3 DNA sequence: TGTGCCATCAGTGAGTCGACTAGTTCGTCTGGGCCAGTGCAGTACTTC. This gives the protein CAISESTSSSGPVQYF.